This T cell receptor beta chain was found in a study of T cells in Graves' hyperthyroidism and ophthalmopathy. Overall study findings and caveats: Most clonotypes that expanded in the thyroid above 0.001 also showed up in blood.

RNA transcripts provided the source from which TCR beta CDR3 regions were amplified. An initial round of RT-PCR targeting the TCR CDR3 relied on the HTBI primer set. TCRdb passed the multiplex PCR reads through MiXCR, listing each CDR3 protein once. In the table there are over 150,000 distinct CDR3 sequences, roughly a sixth of which are singletons. Fresh peripheral blood, approximately 10 ml, was the source of the PBMCs. Germline V gene lookup returns CDR1 SGDLS and CDR2 YYNGEE. The germline V and J ends were trimmed by 4 bases and 4 bases, with 9 bases remaining between them. The CDR3 spans 13 residues. About this clonotype itself: Its antigen is unknown.

The clonotype comes from a woman between 45 and 65 years old with Graves' hyperthyroidism. J is TRBJ1-3 and V is TRBV9; no reliable D call. The sequencing sample was made of blood. The CDR3 DNA reads as TGTGCCAGCAGCCCTGGCGGGGGAAACACCATATATTTT. Its translation is CASSPGGGNTIYF. The complete variable domain, with remaining parts taken from reference TRBV9 and TRBJ1-3, reads DSGVTQTPKHLITATGQRVTLRCSPRSGDLSVYWYQQSLDQGLQFLIQYYNGEERAKGNILERFSAQQFPDLHSELNLSSLELGDSALYFCASSPGGGNTIYFGEGSWLTVV.